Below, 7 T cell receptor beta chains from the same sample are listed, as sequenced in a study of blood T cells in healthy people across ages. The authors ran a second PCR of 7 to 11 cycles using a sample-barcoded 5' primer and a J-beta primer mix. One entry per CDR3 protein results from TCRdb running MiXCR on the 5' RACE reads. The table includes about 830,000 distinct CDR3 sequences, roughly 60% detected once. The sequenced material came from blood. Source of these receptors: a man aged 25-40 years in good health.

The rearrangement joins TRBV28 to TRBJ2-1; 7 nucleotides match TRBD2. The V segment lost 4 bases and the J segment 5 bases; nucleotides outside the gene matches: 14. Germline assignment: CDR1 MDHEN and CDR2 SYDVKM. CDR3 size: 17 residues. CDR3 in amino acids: CASSWGWGEGLDNEQFF. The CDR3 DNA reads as TGTGCCAGCAGTTGGGGCTGGGGGGAGGGCCTGGACAATGAGCAGTTCTTC.

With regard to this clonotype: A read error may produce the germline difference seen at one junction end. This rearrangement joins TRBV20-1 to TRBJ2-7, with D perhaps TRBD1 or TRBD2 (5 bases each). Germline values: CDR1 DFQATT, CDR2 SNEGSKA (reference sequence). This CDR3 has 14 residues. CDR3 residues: CSARSSGTGYEQYF. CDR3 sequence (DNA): TGTAGTGCTAGATCGTCCGGGACCGGCTACGAGCAGTACTTC.

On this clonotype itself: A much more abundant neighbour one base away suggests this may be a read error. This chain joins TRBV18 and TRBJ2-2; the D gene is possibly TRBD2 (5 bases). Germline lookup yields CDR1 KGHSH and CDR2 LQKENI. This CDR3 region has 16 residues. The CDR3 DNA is TGTGCCAACTCACCATTCGAGGGCGCCGACACCGGGGAGCTGTTTTTT. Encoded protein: CANSPFEGADTGELFF.

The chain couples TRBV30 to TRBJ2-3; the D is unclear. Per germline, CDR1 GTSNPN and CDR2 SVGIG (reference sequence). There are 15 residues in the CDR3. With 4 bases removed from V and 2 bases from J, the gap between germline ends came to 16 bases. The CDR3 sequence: CAWIPKRTNTDTQYF. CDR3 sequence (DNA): TGTGCCTGGATTCCAAAGCGTACTAACACAGATACGCAGTATTTT.

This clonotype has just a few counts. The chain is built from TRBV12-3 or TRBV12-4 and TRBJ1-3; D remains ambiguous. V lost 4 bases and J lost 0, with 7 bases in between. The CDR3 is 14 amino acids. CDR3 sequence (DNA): TGTGCCAGCAGTTCGCCGAGCTCTGGAAACACCATATATTTT. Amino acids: CASSSPSSGNTIYF.

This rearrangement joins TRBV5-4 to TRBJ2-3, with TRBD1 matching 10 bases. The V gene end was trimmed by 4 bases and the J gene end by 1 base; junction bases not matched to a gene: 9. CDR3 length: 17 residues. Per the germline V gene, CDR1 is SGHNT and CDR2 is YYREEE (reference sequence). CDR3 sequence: CASSPRRGQGGTDTQYF. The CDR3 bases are TGTGCCAGCAGCCCCCGCCGCGGACAGGGGGGCACAGATACGCAGTATTTT. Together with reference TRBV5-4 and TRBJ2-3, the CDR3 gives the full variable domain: ETGVTQSPTHLIKTRGQQVTLRCSSQSGHNTVSWYQQALGQGPQFIFQYYREEENGRGNFPPRFSGLQFPNYSSELNVNALELDDSALYLCASSPRRGQGGTDTQYFGPGTRLTVL.

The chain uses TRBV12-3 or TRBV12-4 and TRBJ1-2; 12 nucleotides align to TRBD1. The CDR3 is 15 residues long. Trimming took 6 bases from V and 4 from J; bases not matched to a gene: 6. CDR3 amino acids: CASRGQGAVSYGYTF. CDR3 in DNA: TGTGCCAGCAGGGGACAGGGGGCAGTGAGCTATGGCTACACCTTC.